These 14 T cell receptor beta chains were all obtained from the same sample, sequenced in a study of shared clonotypes between healthy human individuals. Clones were sequenced by immunoSEQ multiplex PCR, and TCRdb holds only the in-frame ones, with some missing. The top ten clones hold about 0.41% of a sample with 2 million to 2.5 million clones, about 92% of them seen once. Sequenced sample: naive CD4+ T cells from PBMCs. Indicated subset: CD45RA+ positively selected. These TCRs come from a man aged 18 to 35 in good health. Some clones in this sample may be carry-over from other donors' samples.

This sequence joins TRBV27 and TRBJ1-2; 8 nucleotides agree with TRBD1. The V gene end was trimmed by 3 bases and the J gene end by 6 bases; junction bases not matched to a gene: 9. Germline lookup yields CDR1 MNHEY and CDR2 SMNVEV (reference sequence). This CDR3 is built from 15 residues. CDR3: CASSFFPGQGNGYTF. The CDR3 DNA follows: TGTGCCAGCAGTTTTTTCCCTGGACAGGGCAATGGCTACACCTTC.

V and J are TRBV28 and TRBJ2-5, with D possibly being TRBD2 (5 bases). The CDR3 consists of 15 residues. The germline V gene encodes CDR1 MDHEN and CDR2 SYDVKM. V gave up 7 bases and J gave up 5 bases, with 20 bases separating them. The CDR3 DNA reads as TGTGCCAGCACCCCCGAATGGTGGAGGTATGAGACCCAGTACTTC. Its protein product is CASTPEWWRYETQYF.

The V gene is TRBV13, the J gene TRBJ2-2, with unresolved D. Trimming took off 6 bases at V and 2 bases at J, with 16 bases between the two ends. This CDR3 comprises 16 residues. Per the germline V gene, CDR1 is PRHDT and CDR2 is FYEKMQ (reference sequence). In nucleotides, the CDR3 is TGTGCCAGCAGGAGGACGGGCGTCACAAACACCGGGGAGCTGTTTTTT. It specifies CASRRTGVTNTGELFF.

The CDR3, as DNA: TGCGCCAGCAGCTTGTGGGGACAGGGGTTGGACGAGCAGTACTTC. It is translated as CASSLWGQGLDEQYF. The V call is TRBV5-1, the J call TRBJ2-7; the match to TRBD1 covers 10 bases. This CDR3 contains 15 residues. From germline, CDR1 is SGHRS and CDR2 YFSETQ. J lost 5 bases, V lost 1 base, and 6 bases had no gene match.

This chain uses TRBV7-9 with TRBJ1-3; D is uncertain. The CDR3 loop spans 14 amino acids. CDR1 and CDR2 (germline): SEHNR, FQNEAQ (reference sequence). The V gene lost 2 bases and the J gene lost 1 base, with 6 bases spanning the gap. The chain's CDR3 is CASSLTESGNTIYF. Here the CDR3 DNA reads TGTGCCAGCAGCTTAACGGAATCTGGAAACACCATATATTTT.

CDR3 amino acids: CASSRTGARAETQYF. CDR3 DNA: TGTGCCAGCAGCCGTACAGGGGCGCGGGCAGAGACCCAGTACTTC. This chain links TRBV28 with TRBJ2-5; 7 bases fit TRBD1. The CDR3 extends over 15 amino acids. CDR1 and CDR2 from the germline V gene are MDHEN and SYDVKM. Trimming removed 6 bases from V and 4 bases from J; junction bases left unmatched: 11.

This chain links TRBV27 with TRBJ2-3; 8 nucleotides agree with TRBD2. With V trimmed by 5 bases and J by 0 bases, 7 bases remained unmatched. In germline, CDR1 is MNHEY, CDR2 SMNVEV (reference sequence). The CDR3 is 16 amino acids. The CDR3 DNA sequence: TGTGCCAGCAGTCCGGCAGCGGGAGCGAGCACAGATACGCAGTATTTT. It yields the protein CASSPAAGASTDTQYF.

This clone was seen once. The chain uses TRBV5-1 and TRBJ2-7; possibly TRBD1 for D (6 bases). The CDR3 is 15 amino acids. Germline CDR1 is SGHRS and CDR2 is YFSETQ. V shed 1 base and J shed 4 bases, with 15 bases lying between them. CDR3 coding DNA: TGCGCCAGCAGCTTGTCCAGGACAGCAGATTACGAGCAGTACTTC. This encodes CASSLSRTADYEQYF.

V gene TRBV27 combines with J gene TRBJ1-2, with D maybe TRBD1 (5 bases). This CDR3 has 14 residues. CDR1 MNHEY and CDR2 SMNVEV come from the germline V gene (reference sequence). Between the trimmed V and J ends, which lost 5 bases and 4 bases, there was a span of 14 bases. The CDR3 loop reads CASSQKGTPYGYTF. CDR3 nucleotide sequence: TGTGCCAGCAGTCAAAAAGGGACCCCCTATGGCTACACCTTC.

This chain links TRBV5-4 with TRBJ1-6; D is undetermined. V was shortened by 0 bases and J by 14 bases, with 18 bases between the two germline ends. This CDR3 is built from 15 residues. CDR1 and CDR2 from the germline V gene are SGHNT and YYREEE (reference sequence). The CDR3 loop reads CASSLEGPGGTALHF. Here the CDR3 DNA reads TGTGCCAGCAGCTTGGAAGGTCCAGGTGGAACGGCCCTCCACTTT.

V gene TRBV7-9 combines with J gene TRBJ2-1; TRBD2 matches 7 bases. The CDR3 has 14 residues. Germline V gene lookup returns CDR1 SEHNR and CDR2 FQNEAQ (reference sequence). Unmatched junction bases numbered 14, after V lost 4 bases and J lost 14 bases. Written as DNA, the CDR3 is TGTGCCAGCAGCTCAACCTGGGATAGCGGGCGGAAGTTCTTC. Encoded protein: CASSSTWDSGRKFF.

This chain connects TRBV20-1 to TRBJ2-1, with D perhaps being TRBD1 or TRBD2 (5 bases each). Germline assignment: CDR1 DFQATT and CDR2 SNEGSKA (reference sequence). This CDR3 comprises 11 residues. V was cut by 5 bases and J by 12 bases, with 14 bases left in between. The CDR3 here is CSALKRDGQFF. The CDR3 nucleotides are TGCAGTGCTCTAAAACGGGACGGGCAGTTCTTC.

Comments on this clone: Other nucleotide sequences from this sample produce the same CDR3. V usage is TRBV6-6 and J usage is TRBJ2-5; the D is unclear. Per the germline V gene, CDR1 is MNHNY and CDR2 is SVGAGI (reference sequence). The CDR3 totals 11 residues. The ends were cut back, 0 bases at V and 5 bases at J, with 1 base in the middle. CDR3 sequence reads: CASSYSETQYF. The CDR3 DNA sequence: TGTGCCAGCAGTTACTCGGAGACCCAGTACTTC.

In its sample, this clone was seen once. The chain uses TRBV7-2 and TRBJ2-3, with TRBD2 matching over 9 bases. The CDR3 sequence is 18 residues long. Trimming cost V 2 bases and J 1 base; bases outside gene matches: 10. Germline-derived CDR1 and CDR2 are SGHTA and FQGNSA. Here the CDR3 DNA reads TGTGCCAGCAGCTTATTCGCGGGAGGGCTCCCTGGCACAGATACGCAGTATTTT. Translating it yields CASSLFAGGLPGTDTQYF.